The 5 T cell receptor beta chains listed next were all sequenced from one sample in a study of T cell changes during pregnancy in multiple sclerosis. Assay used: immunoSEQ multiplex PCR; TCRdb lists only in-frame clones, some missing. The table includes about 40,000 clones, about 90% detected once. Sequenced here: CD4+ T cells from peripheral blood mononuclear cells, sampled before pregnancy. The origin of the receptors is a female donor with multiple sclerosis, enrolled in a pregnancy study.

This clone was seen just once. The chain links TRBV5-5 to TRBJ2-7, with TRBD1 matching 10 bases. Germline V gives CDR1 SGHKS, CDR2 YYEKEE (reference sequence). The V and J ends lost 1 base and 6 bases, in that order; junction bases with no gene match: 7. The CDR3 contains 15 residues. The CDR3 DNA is TGTGCCAGCAGCTTGATCGGGACAGGGGTTAGCGAGCAGTACTTC. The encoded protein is CASSLIGTGVSEQYF. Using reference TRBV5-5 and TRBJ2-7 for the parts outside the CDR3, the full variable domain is DAGVTQSPTHLIKTRGQQVTLRCSPISGHKSVSWYQQVLGQGPQFIFQYYEKEERGRGNFPDRFSARQFPNYSSELNVNALLLGDSALYLCASSLIGTGVSEQYFGPGTRLTVT.

The CDR3, as DNA: TGTGCCAGCAGTGAAACCTTTTCGGGCTCCTACGAGCAGTACTTC. This translates into CASSETFSGSYEQYF. The chain carries TRBV6-1 and TRBJ2-7; D unclear. V lost 2 bases and J 0 bases, leaving 11 bases between the germline ends. Germline values: CDR1 MNHNS, CDR2 SASEGT. CDR3 size: 15 residues.

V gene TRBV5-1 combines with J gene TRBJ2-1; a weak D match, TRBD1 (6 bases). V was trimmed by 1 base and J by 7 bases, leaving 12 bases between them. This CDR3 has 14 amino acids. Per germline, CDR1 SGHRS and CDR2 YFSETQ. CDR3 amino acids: CASSLTGLRNEQFF. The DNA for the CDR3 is TGCGCCAGCAGCTTGACAGGGTTGAGAAATGAGCAGTTCTTC.

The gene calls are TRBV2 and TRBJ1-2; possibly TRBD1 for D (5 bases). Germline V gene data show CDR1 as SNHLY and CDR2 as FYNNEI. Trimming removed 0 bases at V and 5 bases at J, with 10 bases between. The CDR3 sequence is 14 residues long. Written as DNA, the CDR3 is TGTGCCAGCAGTGAAGCGGACAAAGGGTATGGCTACACCTTC. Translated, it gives CASSEADKGYGYTF.

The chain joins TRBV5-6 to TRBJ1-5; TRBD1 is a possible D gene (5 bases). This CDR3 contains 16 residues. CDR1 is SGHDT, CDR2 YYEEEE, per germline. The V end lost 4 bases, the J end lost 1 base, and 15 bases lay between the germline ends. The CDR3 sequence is CASSLWGGASNQPQHF. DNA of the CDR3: TGTGCCAGCAGCCTCTGGGGAGGGGCCAGCAATCAGCCCCAGCATTTT.